The 28 T cell receptor beta chains listed next were all sequenced from one sample in a study of early T cells in non-severe SARS-CoV-2 infection (dated by TCRdb to 2020 to 2023). The library was obtained by 5' RACE. The sequencer was a NextSeq 500. TCRdb handled the public reads itself, with Q25 trimming in fastp and clone calling in MiXCR, and kept productive beta chains. Each CDR3 protein gets just one entry, which takes the most common genes and DNA from the rows behind it. The table for this sample lists tens of thousands of distinct CDR3 sequences; roughly a sixth of them were counted only once. More than 10% of the sample is held by the ten biggest clonotypes. The sequencing input was whole blood. The origin of the receptors is an adult who was a healthcare worker with PCR-confirmed SARS-CoV-2 infection or an uninfected control (not recorded which).

This clonotype was detected only a few times. This rearrangement joins TRBV4-1 to TRBJ1-4; no clear D gene. The CDR3 has 13 amino acids. CDR1 MGHRA and CDR2 YSYEKL come from the germline V gene. The germline V and J ends were trimmed by 8 bases and 2 bases, with 9 bases remaining between them. The chain's CDR3 is CASQGRTNEKLFF. CDR3 sequence (DNA): TGCGCCAGCCAAGGGAGGACTAATGAAAAACTGTTTTTT.

This clonotype was seen only a few times. The chain is built from TRBV6-5 and TRBJ2-3, with TRBD1 identical over 8 bases. Germline V lookup: CDR1 MNHEY, CDR2 SVGAGI. The CDR3 is 14 amino acids. V dropped 6 bases and J dropped 1; count of bases not matched to a gene: 3. CDR3 in amino acids: CASRTGVGTDTQYF. The CDR3 DNA reads as TGTGCCAGCAGGACAGGGGTCGGCACAGATACGCAGTATTTT.

This clonotype turned up a few times. The CDR3 nucleotides read TGTGCCAGCAGCACCGGGACGGTATACAATGAGCAGTTCTTC. Encoded protein: CASSTGTVYNEQFF. The chain has TRBV2 and TRBJ2-1; D assignment may be TRBD1 or TRBD2 (5 bases each). CDR3 length: 14 amino acids. Trimming pared 6 bases from V and 4 bases from J, leaving 13 bases between. Germline V gene sequence: CDR1 SNHLY, CDR2 FYNNEI.

This clonotype was seen only a few times. CDR3 nucleotides: TGTGCCAGCTCACCAGTGACCCCATCGAACTATGGCTACACCTTC. This codes for CASSPVTPSNYGYTF. The genes are TRBV18 and TRBJ1-2; D call uncertain. Germline V gene data show CDR1 as KGHSH and CDR2 as LQKENI. Trimming took off 2 bases at V and 2 bases at J, with 12 bases between the two ends. This CDR3 contains 15 residues.

Only a few counts were recorded for this clonotype. CDR3 nucleotides: TGTGCCAGCAGTACCGGGGGGAATAACTATGGCTACACCTTC. Protein sequence: CASSTGGNNYGYTF. This chain uses TRBV12-3 or TRBV12-4 with TRBJ1-2, with a weak D call TRBD1 (5 bases). This CDR3 contains 14 residues. Trimming took 5 bases from V and 1 from J, leaving 11 bases between them.

V usage is TRBV4-1 and J usage is TRBJ2-7; possible D gene TRBD1, 6 bases. CDR3 length: 15 residues. The V end was cut by 1 base, the J end by 2 bases, with 12 bases between. CDR1 is MGHRA and CDR2 is YSYEKL in the germline V gene. CDR3 sequence (DNA): TGCGCCAGCAGCCAAGTGTCAGGGGAAGCCTACGAGCAGTACTTC. It specifies CASSQVSGEAYEQYF.

In its sample, this clonotype was seen a few times. V is TRBV18 and J is TRBJ2-6; 11 nucleotides match TRBD1. V trimming: 0 bases; J trimming: 4 bases; junction bases outside the gene matches: 8. In germline, CDR1 is KGHSH, CDR2 LQKENI. CDR3 length: 19 residues. The CDR3 is CASSPPQGQGAQGANVLTF. The CDR3 bases are TGTGCCAGCTCACCACCGCAAGGACAGGGGGCGCAAGGGGCCAACGTCCTGACTTTC.

In its sample, this clonotype was seen a few times. The genes are TRBV11-2 and TRBJ2-5; 8 bases map to TRBD1. CDR1 is SGHAT and CDR2 is FQNNGV in the germline V gene. J lost 5 bases, V lost 5 bases, and 22 bases had no gene match. The CDR3 is 19 amino acids. The CDR3, as DNA: TGTGCCAGCAGCCCCTCACTAAAAGGGGCCAGGGGGCGTGAGGAGACCCAGTACTTC. The encoded protein is CASSPSLKGARGREETQYF.

This clonotype has only a few counts. The chain is built from TRBV7-2 and TRBJ1-2; no firm D call. Trimming left V 4 bases short and J 0 bases short, with 6 bases between. Germline CDR1 reads SGHTA; CDR2 reads FQGNSA. The CDR3 covers 13 residues. The CDR3: CASSSQTNYGYTF. The CDR3 DNA reads as TGTGCCAGCAGCTCCCAGACTAACTATGGCTACACCTTC.

This chain links TRBV5-1 with TRBJ2-3, with 11 bases matching TRBD2. After removal of 1 base from V and 5 bases from J, the junction contained 18 bases not matched to a gene. Germline CDR1 SGHRS, CDR2 YFSETQ. CDR3 size: 20 residues. The CDR3 protein is CASSLRPLGITSGGGDTQYF. CDR3 nucleotide sequence: TGCGCCAGCAGCTTGAGACCGCTTGGAATCACTAGCGGGGGTGGAGATACGCAGTATTTT.

This clonotype was seen many times. The chain combines TRBV4-3 with TRBJ2-7; TRBD2 matches at 12 bases. The CDR3 is 17 residues long. Germline V gene data show CDR1 as LGHNA and CDR2 as YSLEER. The ends lost 4 bases at V and 5 bases at J; junction bases unmatched: 12. CDR3: CASSRRLAGGTVNEQYF. CDR3 in DNA: TGCGCCAGCAGCCGGAGGCTAGCGGGAGGGACAGTAAACGAGCAGTACTTC.

In this sample, this clonotype turned up a few times. The rearrangement links TRBV12-3 or TRBV12-4 to TRBJ1-1; D is ambiguous. The CDR3 sequence is 15 residues long. V lost 2 bases to trimming and J lost 5 bases, with 15 bases between them. This CDR3 is CASSLSGWMGTEAFF. As DNA, the CDR3 is TGTGCCAGCAGTTTAAGCGGCTGGATGGGGACTGAAGCTTTCTTT.

The chain has TRBV5-6 and TRBJ2-3; D is unresolved. This CDR3 has 13 amino acids. Germline V gene data show CDR1 as SGHDT and CDR2 as YYEEEE. Trimming shortened V by 1 base and J by 8 bases, and 11 bases separated the two germline ends. CDR3 DNA sequence: TGTGCCAGCAGCTTGCCTCAGCTAGGTACGCAGTATTTT. It encodes CASSLPQLGTQYF.

This clonotype occurred many times. The V and J genes are TRBV11-3 and TRBJ1-3, with D possibly TRBD1 on 5 matching bases. The V gene lost 3 bases and the J gene lost 0 bases, with 18 bases spanning the gap. This CDR3 contains 18 residues. CDR1 and CDR2 from the germline V gene are SGHNT and YENEEA. CDR3 nucleotide sequence: TGTGCCAGCAGCTTGGATCCGCGGTACAGGCTCTCTGGAAACACCATATATTTT. It encodes CASSLDPRYRLSGNTIYF.

This clonotype was seen just once. CDR3: CASSSGTGNSPLHF. CDR3 coding DNA: TGTGCCAGCAGCTCTGGGACAGGGAATTCACCCCTCCACTTT. The J gene is TRBJ1-6, the V gene TRBV7-9; 9 positions agree with TRBD1. Germline CDR1 SEHNR, CDR2 FQNEAQ (reference sequence). The CDR3 is made up of 14 amino acids. The V and J ends lost 4 bases and 7 bases, in that order; junction bases with no gene match: 2.

This rearrangement joins TRBV19 to TRBJ2-2; D call uncertain. V was pared by 4 bases and J by 6 bases, with 6 bases between. The CDR3 has 12 amino acids. Germline V gene sequence: CDR1 LNHDA, CDR2 SQIVND (reference sequence). In nucleotides, the CDR3 is TGTGCCAGTAGTAAACACTCCGGGGAGCTGTTTTTT. Its translation: CASSKHSGELFF.

This clonotype appeared a few times. The rearrangement joins TRBV11-3 to TRBJ2-3; tentative D call: TRBD2 (6 bases). The CDR3 consists of 15 residues. V was pared by 5 bases and J by 6 bases, with 18 bases between. In germline, CDR1 is SGHNT, CDR2 YENEEA. The CDR3 is CASSPGAGTPDTQYF. CDR3 nucleotides: TGTGCCAGCAGCCCAGGCGCGGGAACTCCGGATACGCAGTATTTT.

This chain links TRBV7-2 with TRBJ1-4; D is possibly TRBD1 (6 bases). From germline, CDR1 is SGHTA and CDR2 FQGNSA. V was clipped by 4 bases and J by 8 bases, with 11 bases between them. The length of the CDR3 is 13 residues. CDR3 region: CASSSRRGEKLFF. The DNA for the CDR3 is TGTGCCAGCAGCTCTAGGAGGGGGGAAAAACTGTTTTTT.

The sample holds many counts of this clonotype. The chain couples TRBV7-3 to TRBJ2-3; no reliable D call. V lost 5 bases to trimming and J lost 4 bases, with 16 bases between them. The CDR3 has 15 residues. The germline V gene has CDR1 SGHTA and CDR2 FQGTGA. The CDR3 sequence is CASSRGPMGADTQYF. CDR3 nucleotide sequence: TGTGCCAGCAGCCGCGGTCCGATGGGTGCAGATACGCAGTATTTT.

The rearrangement links TRBV20-1 to TRBJ1-1; D not certain. CDR1 and CDR2 from the germline V gene are DFQATT and SNEGSKA (reference sequence). The V end was cut by 3 bases, the J end by 0 bases, with 14 bases between. This CDR3 spans 15 amino acids. CDR3 sequence: CSASWPVTMNTEAFF. The CDR3, as DNA: TGCAGTGCTAGTTGGCCAGTTACAATGAACACTGAAGCTTTCTTT.

This clonotype was counted between two and nine times. The chain recombines TRBV7-9 with TRBJ2-7; a possible D gene is TRBD1 (6 bases). Per the germline V gene, CDR1 is SEHNR and CDR2 is FQNEAQ (reference sequence). V was clipped by 1 base and J by 7 bases, with 17 bases between them. The CDR3 has 15 amino acids. The CDR3 here is CASSLVSGGEREQYF. In DNA, the CDR3 is TGTGCCAGCAGCTTAGTATCTGGGGGCGAAAGGGAGCAGTACTTC.

This clonotype was counted only a few times. The chain has TRBV6-6 and TRBJ1-1, with TRBD1 as a possible D gene (6 bases). Trimming removed 6 bases at V and 5 bases at J, with 19 bases between. Per the germline V gene, CDR1 is MNHNY and CDR2 is SVGAGI (reference sequence). The length of the CDR3 is 15 residues. Here the CDR3 DNA reads TGTGCCAGCAGCCGTTCACAGGGTGGAGGAACTGAAGCTTTCTTT. This codes for CASSRSQGGGTEAFF.

This chain joins TRBV15 and TRBJ2-6; D is ambiguous. Trimming pared 5 bases from V and 4 bases from J, leaving 9 bases between. This CDR3 is built from 14 residues. Germline loops: CDR1 LNHNV, CDR2 YYDKDF (reference sequence). In DNA form, the CDR3 reads TGTGCCACCAGCTATCATCAGGGGGCCAACGTCCTGACTTTC. It codes for CATSYHQGANVLTF.

This clonotype appeared many times. The chain uses TRBV6-6 and TRBJ2-7; possibly TRBD1 for D (6 bases). The CDR3 runs 15 residues. Germline CDR1 MNHNY, CDR2 SVGAGI (reference sequence). Deletions cut 2 bases from V and 0 bases from J, with 11 bases between. The DNA for the CDR3 is TGTGCCAGCAGTTACGGGCAGGGGAGCTCCTACGAGCAGTACTTC. Encoded protein: CASSYGQGSSYEQYF.

In its sample, this clonotype was seen a few times. The rearrangement joins TRBV7-2 to TRBJ1-1; no reliable D call. Between the trimmed V and J ends, which lost 4 bases and 8 bases, there was a span of 14 bases. The V gene's germline CDR1 is SGHTA and CDR2 FQGNSA. The CDR3 contains 13 residues. The CDR3 spells CASSSRIGREAFF. The DNA for the CDR3 is TGTGCCAGCAGCTCCCGAATTGGACGGGAAGCTTTCTTT.

The gene calls are TRBV6-5 and TRBJ1-5, with 9 bases matching TRBD1. The CDR3 consists of 15 residues. Trimming at V came to 6 bases and at J to 0 bases, leaving 3 bases not matched to a gene. The germline V gene encodes CDR1 MNHEY and CDR2 SVGAGI. The CDR3 spells CASRPGQGSNQPQHF. CDR3 sequence (DNA): TGTGCCAGCAGACCGGGACAGGGTAGCAATCAGCCCCAGCATTTT.

This chain joins TRBV27 and TRBJ2-3; D perhaps matches TRBD2 (6 bases). Per germline, CDR1 MNHEY and CDR2 SMNVEV (reference sequence). The CDR3 is made up of 17 amino acids. Trimming took 6 bases from V and 2 from J, leaving 21 bases between them. The CDR3 spells CASSRPGVSHPTDTQYF. The CDR3 nucleotides are TGTGCCAGCAGCCGTCCGGGGGTATCCCACCCCACAGATACGCAGTATTTT.

The CDR3 DNA is TGTGCCACCAGTGGGCTAGGACTCAGCGGGCAGTTCTTC. Its protein product is CATSGLGLSGQFF. This chain links TRBV24-1 with TRBJ2-1, with D possibly TRBD2 on 5 matching bases. V gave up 5 bases and J gave up 12 bases, with 16 bases separating them. The germline V gene encodes CDR1 KGHDR and CDR2 SFDVKD. CDR3 length: 13 residues.